The subject of this entry is one T cell receptor (beta chain). The antigen remains undetermined. This specimen comes from a study of early T cells in non-severe SARS-CoV-2 infection. Background on the study: The chains were unpaired, and the sequenced material was bulk RNA from unsorted whole blood.

V was clipped by 7 bases and J by 1 base, with 13 bases between them. The CDR3 is made up of 13 amino acids. Germline V gives CDR1 SQVTM, CDR2 ANQGSEA. Individual cDNA molecules carried attached unique molecular identifiers. TCRdb reprocessed the 5' RACE reads with MiXCR, giving one entry per CDR3 protein. This sample has more than 90,000 distinct CDR3 sequences, with around 14% found just once. Whole-study results and caveats: Using VDJdb, the matching emphasized anti-spike CD8 responses while missing private and CD4 specificities.

The sequenced sample consisted of whole blood. V and J are TRBV29-1 and TRBJ1-1, with D unclear. This receptor was identified in an adult who was a healthcare worker with PCR-confirmed SARS-CoV-2 infection or an uninfected control (not recorded which). CDR3 nucleotides: TGCAGCGCCCGAAATACAGCGAACACTGAAGCTTTCTTT. Protein sequence: CSARNTANTEAFF.